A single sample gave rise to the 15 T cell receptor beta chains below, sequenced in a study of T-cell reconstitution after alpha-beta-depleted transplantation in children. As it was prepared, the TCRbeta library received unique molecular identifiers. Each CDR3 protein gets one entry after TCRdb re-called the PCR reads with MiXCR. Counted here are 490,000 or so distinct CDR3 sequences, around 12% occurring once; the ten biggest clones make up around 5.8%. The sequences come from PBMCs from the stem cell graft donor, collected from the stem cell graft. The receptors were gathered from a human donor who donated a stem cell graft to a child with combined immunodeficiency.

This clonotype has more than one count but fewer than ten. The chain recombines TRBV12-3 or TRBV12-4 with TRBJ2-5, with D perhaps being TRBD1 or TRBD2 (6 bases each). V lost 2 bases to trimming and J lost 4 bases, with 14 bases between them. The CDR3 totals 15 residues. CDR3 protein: CASSLRGRPGETQYF. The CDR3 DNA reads TGTGCCAGCAGTTTACGGGGGCGGCCTGGAGAGACCCAGTACTTC.

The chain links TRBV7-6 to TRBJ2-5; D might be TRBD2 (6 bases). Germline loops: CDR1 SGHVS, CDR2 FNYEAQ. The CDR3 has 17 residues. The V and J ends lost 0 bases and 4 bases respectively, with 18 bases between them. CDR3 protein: CASSLASGGDGAETQYF. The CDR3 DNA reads TGTGCCAGCAGCTTAGCTTCAGGAGGGGACGGGGCAGAGACCCAGTACTTC. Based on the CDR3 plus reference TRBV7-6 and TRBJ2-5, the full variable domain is GAGVSQSPRYKVTKRGQDVALRCDPISGHVSLYWYRQALGQGPEFLTYFNYEAQQDKSGLPNDRFSAERPEGSISTLTIQRTEQRDSAMYRCASSLASGGDGAETQYFGPGTRLLVL.

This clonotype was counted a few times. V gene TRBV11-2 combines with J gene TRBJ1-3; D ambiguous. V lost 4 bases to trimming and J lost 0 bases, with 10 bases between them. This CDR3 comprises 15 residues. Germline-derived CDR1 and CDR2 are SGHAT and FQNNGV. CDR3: CASSSDSSSGNTIYF. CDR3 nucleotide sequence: TGTGCCAGCAGCTCGGACTCCAGCTCTGGAAACACCATATATTTT. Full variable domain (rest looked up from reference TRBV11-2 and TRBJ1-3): EAGVAQSPRYKIIEKRQSVAFWCNPISGHATLYWYQQILGQGPKLLIQFQNNGVVDDSQLPKDRFSAERLKGVDSTLKIQPAKLEDSAVYLCASSSDSSSGNTIYFGEGSWLTVV.

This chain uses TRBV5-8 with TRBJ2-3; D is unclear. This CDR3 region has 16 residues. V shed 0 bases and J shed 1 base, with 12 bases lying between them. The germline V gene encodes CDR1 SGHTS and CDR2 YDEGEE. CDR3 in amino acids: CASSLGWSSGTDTQYF. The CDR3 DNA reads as TGTGCCAGCAGCTTGGGGTGGAGTTCCGGCACAGATACGCAGTATTTT.

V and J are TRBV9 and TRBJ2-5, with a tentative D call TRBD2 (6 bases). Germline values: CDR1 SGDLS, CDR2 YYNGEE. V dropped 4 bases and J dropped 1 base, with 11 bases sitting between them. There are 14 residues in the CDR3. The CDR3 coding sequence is TGTGCCAGCAGCTCCGCGGGAAGCCAAGAGACCCAGTACTTC. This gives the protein CASSSAGSQETQYF.

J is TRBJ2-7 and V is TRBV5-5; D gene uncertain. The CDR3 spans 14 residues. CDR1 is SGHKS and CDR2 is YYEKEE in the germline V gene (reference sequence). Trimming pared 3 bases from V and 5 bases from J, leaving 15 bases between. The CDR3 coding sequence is TGTGCCAGCAGCTACGGCTACAGAGCTGACGAGCAGTACTTC. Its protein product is CASSYGYRADEQYF.

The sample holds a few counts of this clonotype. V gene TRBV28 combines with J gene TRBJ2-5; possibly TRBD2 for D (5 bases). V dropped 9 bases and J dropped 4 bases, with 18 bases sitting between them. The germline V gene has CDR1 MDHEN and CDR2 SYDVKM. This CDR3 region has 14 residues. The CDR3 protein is CASQATGIPETQYF. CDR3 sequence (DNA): TGTGCCAGTCAAGCTACCGGGATCCCAGAGACCCAGTACTTC.

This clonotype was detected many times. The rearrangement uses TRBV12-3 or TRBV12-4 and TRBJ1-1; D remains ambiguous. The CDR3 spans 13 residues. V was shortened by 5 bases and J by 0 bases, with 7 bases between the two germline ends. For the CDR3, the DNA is TGTGCCAGCAGTGGACTCCTGAACACTGAAGCTTTCTTT. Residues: CASSGLLNTEAFF.

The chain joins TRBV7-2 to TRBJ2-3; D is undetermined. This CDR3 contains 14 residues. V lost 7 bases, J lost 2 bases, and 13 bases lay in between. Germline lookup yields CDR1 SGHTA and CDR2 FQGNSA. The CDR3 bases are TGTGCCAGCATCCTGGTGGGGTTCACAGATACGCAGTATTTT. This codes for CASILVGFTDTQYF.

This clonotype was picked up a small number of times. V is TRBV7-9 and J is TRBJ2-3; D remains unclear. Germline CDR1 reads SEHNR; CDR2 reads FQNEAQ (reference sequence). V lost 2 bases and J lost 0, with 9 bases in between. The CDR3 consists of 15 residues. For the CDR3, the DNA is TGTGCCAGCAGCTTACTCCTCGGCAGCACAGATACGCAGTATTTT. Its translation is CASSLLLGSTDTQYF.

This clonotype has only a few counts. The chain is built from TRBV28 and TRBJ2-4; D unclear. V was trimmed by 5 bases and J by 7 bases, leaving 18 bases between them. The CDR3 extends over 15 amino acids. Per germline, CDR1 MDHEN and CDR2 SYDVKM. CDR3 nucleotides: TGTGCCAGCAGTCCCTCCCGCAAGGCCGGTAACATTCAGTACTTC. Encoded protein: CASSPSRKAGNIQYF.

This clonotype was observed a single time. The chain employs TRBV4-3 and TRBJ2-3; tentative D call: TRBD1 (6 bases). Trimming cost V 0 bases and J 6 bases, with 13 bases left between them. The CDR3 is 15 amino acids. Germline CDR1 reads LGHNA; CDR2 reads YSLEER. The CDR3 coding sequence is TGCGCCAGCAGCCAAGATAGGGGGACAATCGATACGCAGTATTTT. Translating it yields CASSQDRGTIDTQYF.

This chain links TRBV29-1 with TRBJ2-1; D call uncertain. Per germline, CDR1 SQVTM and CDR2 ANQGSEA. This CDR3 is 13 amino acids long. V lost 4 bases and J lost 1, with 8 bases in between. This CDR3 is CSVVLLSYNEQFF. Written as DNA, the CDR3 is TGCAGCGTTGTCCTCCTTTCCTACAATGAGCAGTTCTTC.

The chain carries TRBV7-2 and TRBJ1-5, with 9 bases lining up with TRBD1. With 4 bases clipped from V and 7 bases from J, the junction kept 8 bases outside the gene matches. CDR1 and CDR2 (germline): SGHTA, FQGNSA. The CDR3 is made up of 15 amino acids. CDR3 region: CASSSGTGIIQPQHF. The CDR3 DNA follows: TGTGCCAGCAGCTCCGGGACAGGGATAATACAGCCCCAGCATTTT.

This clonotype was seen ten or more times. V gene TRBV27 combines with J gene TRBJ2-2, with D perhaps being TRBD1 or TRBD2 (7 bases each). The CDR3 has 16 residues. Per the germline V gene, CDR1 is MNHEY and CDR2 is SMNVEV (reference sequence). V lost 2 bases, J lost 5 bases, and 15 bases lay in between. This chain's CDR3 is CASSLGEGARTGELFF. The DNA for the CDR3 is TGTGCCAGCAGTTTAGGGGAGGGGGCGCGGACCGGGGAGCTGTTTTTT.